The 25 T cell receptor beta chains given below trace back to one sample, sequenced in a study of naive and memory T cell subsets. Whole blood, roughly 2.4 ml, came from adult healthy volunteers. For blood and skin samples, reverse transcription used TCR alpha and beta constant primers. TCRdb used MiXCR to reprocess the 5' RACE reads, holding one entry per CDR3 protein. Of over 20,000 distinct CDR3 sequences in the sample, under 25% are singletons; the top ten hold approximately 1.7%. These receptors were obtained from a female donor in good health.

This clonotype appeared a few times. The genes are TRBV20-1 and TRBJ2-3, with TRBD1 matching 8 bases. This CDR3 has 14 amino acids. Germline lookup yields CDR1 DFQATT and CDR2 SNEGSKA (reference sequence). The ends lost 5 bases at V and 5 bases at J; junction bases unmatched: 9. This CDR3 is CSAYPGRGQDTQYF. For the CDR3, the DNA is TGCAGTGCTTACCCGGGCAGGGGGCAAGATACGCAGTATTTT.

In this sample, this clonotype turned up many times. The gene calls are TRBV20-1 and TRBJ1-5; no clear D. The CDR3 loop spans 14 amino acids. Germline V gene data show CDR1 as DFQATT and CDR2 as SNEGSKA (reference sequence). The V end lost 1 base, the J end lost 0 bases, and 7 bases lay between the germline ends. CDR3 in amino acids: CSARGQLSNQPQHF. The CDR3 nucleotides are TGCAGTGCTAGAGGGCAGCTTAGCAATCAGCCCCAGCATTTT.

By frequency in the sample, this clonotype is medium-sized. The V call is TRBV20-1, the J call TRBJ2-3, with TRBD2 matching over 14 bases. V was clipped by 5 bases and J by 5 bases; unmatched bases: 12. This CDR3 is 17 amino acids long. The V gene's germline CDR1 is DFQATT and CDR2 SNEGSKA (reference sequence). Here the CDR3 DNA reads TGCAGTGCTCTAACTCGACTAGCGGGGGGGATAAAAGATACGCAGTATTTT. As protein: CSALTRLAGGIKDTQYF.

This clonotype occurred a few times. V usage is TRBV29-1 and J usage is TRBJ2-1, with 8 positions matching TRBD2. CDR1 is SQVTM, CDR2 ANQGSEA, per germline. The ends lost 7 bases at V and 4 bases at J; junction bases unmatched: 3. The length of the CDR3 is 12 residues. The CDR3 nucleotides are TGCAGCGGACTAGCGAATTACAATGAGCAGTTCTTC. Protein sequence: CSGLANYNEQFF.

This clonotype appeared a few times. The chain links TRBV3-1 to TRBJ2-3; 8 bases are a match to TRBD2. After removal of 0 bases from V and 2 bases from J, the junction contained 4 bases not matched to a gene. Germline V CDR1 and CDR2: LGHDT, YNNKEL (reference sequence). This CDR3 is built from 16 residues. The CDR3, as DNA: TGTGCCAGCAGCCAAGACCCGGGACTAGTCACAGATACGCAGTATTTT. Its translation is CASSQDPGLVTDTQYF.

The V call is TRBV6-5, the J call TRBJ1-4, with 8 bases fitting TRBD1. After removal of 6 bases from V and 8 bases from J, the junction contained 5 bases not matched to a gene. CDR3 length equals 13 residues. Germline values: CDR1 MNHEY, CDR2 SVGAGI. The CDR3 reads CASRTTGAEKLFF. The DNA of the CDR3 is TGTGCCAGCAGGACGACAGGGGCGGAAAAACTGTTTTTT.

V is TRBV3-1 and J is TRBJ2-1; D is possibly TRBD2 (6 bases). The CDR3 contains 16 residues. Deletions cut 0 bases from V and 3 bases from J, with 12 bases between. The V gene's germline CDR1 is LGHDT and CDR2 YNNKEL (reference sequence). This CDR3 is CASSQDPAGRYNEQFF. Here the CDR3 DNA reads TGTGCCAGCAGCCAAGATCCAGCGGGTCGCTACAATGAGCAGTTCTTC.

The rearrangement links TRBV6-6 to TRBJ2-7, with D possibly being TRBD1 or TRBD2 (5 bases each). Trimming took 6 bases from V and 2 from J, leaving 11 bases between them. The CDR3 extends over 13 amino acids. Germline V lookup: CDR1 MNHNY, CDR2 SVGAGI (reference sequence). CDR3 protein: CASSNGTPYEQYF. DNA for the CDR3: TGTGCCAGCAGCAACGGGACCCCCTACGAGCAGTACTTC.

This clonotype has only a few counts. This chain uses TRBV12-3 or TRBV12-4 with TRBJ1-2; 10 positions match TRBD1. Trimming removed 5 bases from V and 4 bases from J; junction bases left unmatched: 10. The CDR3 sequence is 16 residues long. Here the CDR3 reads CASSPRVTGGSYGYTF. The CDR3 coding sequence is TGTGCCAGCAGTCCACGGGTGACAGGGGGCAGCTATGGCTACACCTTC.

This sequence joins TRBV20-1 and TRBJ2-1; 11 positions agree with TRBD2. Germline lookup yields CDR1 DFQATT and CDR2 SNEGSKA (reference sequence). V shed 4 bases and J 9 bases; nucleotides not matched to a gene: 8. This CDR3 spans 14 amino acids. DNA for the CDR3: TGCAGTGCTACAAGGACTAGCGGGTCGGGTGAGCAGTTCTTC. Translation gives CSATRTSGSGEQFF.

The chain has TRBV6-2 or TRBV6-3 and TRBJ2-5, with unresolved D. CDR3 length: 12 residues. Looked up from germline, CDR1 is MNHEY and CDR2 is SVGEGT. V was trimmed by 4 bases and J by 5 bases, leaving 8 bases between them. CDR3 loop: CASSWPSETQYF. In DNA, the CDR3 is TGTGCCAGCAGTTGGCCCTCGGAGACCCAGTACTTC.

This clonotype was counted only a few times. This chain links TRBV12-3 or TRBV12-4 with TRBJ1-1; 9 bases match TRBD1. This CDR3 is built from 13 residues. J gave up 8 bases and V 2 bases, and 3 bases lay outside the gene matches. The CDR3 coding sequence is TGTGCCAGCAGTTTAACGGGACAGGGAGAAGCTTTCTTT. It translates to CASSLTGQGEAFF.

The sample holds a few counts of this clonotype. The CDR3 loop is CASSLGTSTDTQYF. The DNA of the CDR3 is TGTGCCAGCAGCCTGGGGACCTCCACAGATACGCAGTATTTT. The V and J genes are TRBV7-8 and TRBJ2-3; D could derive from TRBD1 or TRBD2 (5 bases each). CDR3 length: 14 residues. Germline CDR1 SGHVS, CDR2 FQNEAQ. V lost 5 bases and J lost 2, with 11 bases in between.

This clonotype was detected a few times. The V call is TRBV20-1, the J call TRBJ2-1; 10 bases are shared with TRBD2. Trimming took 7 bases from V and 6 from J; bases not matched to a gene: 9. The length of the CDR3 is 14 residues. The germline V gene has CDR1 DFQATT and CDR2 SNEGSKA (reference sequence). CDR3 amino acids: CSGLSGRAVNEQFF. As DNA, the CDR3 is TGCAGTGGTCTGAGCGGGAGGGCCGTCAATGAGCAGTTCTTC.

By share, this clonotype ranks as medium-sized. This chain links TRBV7-7 with TRBJ2-3; possibly TRBD2 for D (6 bases). CDR1 is SSHAT and CDR2 is FNYEAQ in the germline V gene (reference sequence). The CDR3 sequence is 13 residues long. Trimming shortened V by 5 bases and J by 6 bases, and 12 bases separated the two germline ends. The CDR3 spells CASSLRRGDTQYF. The CDR3 nucleotides read TGTGCCAGCAGCCTTAGACGGGGGGATACGCAGTATTTT.

This clonotype counts as medium-sized. The chain recombines TRBV14 with TRBJ1-1, with D perhaps matching TRBD1 (5 bases). The germline V gene encodes CDR1 SGHDN and CDR2 FVKESK. This CDR3 contains 18 residues. V was shortened by 2 bases and J by 0 bases, with 19 bases between the two germline ends. CDR3 sequence reads: CASSQTGATYYMNTEAFF. CDR3 coding DNA: TGTGCCAGCAGCCAAACCGGGGCCACATATTACATGAACACTGAAGCTTTCTTT.

This clonotype was recorded at least ten times. As DNA, the CDR3 is TGTGCCTTCCGGTCGGTCGGAGCTTTCTTT. Translated, it gives CAFRSVGAFF. V usage is TRBV30 and J usage is TRBJ1-1, with unresolved D. The CDR3 is made up of 10 amino acids. Germline CDR1 GTSNPN, CDR2 SVGIG (reference sequence). V lost 7 bases to trimming and J lost 10 bases, with 13 bases between them.

V gene TRBV29-1 combines with J gene TRBJ1-5; the D gene is possibly TRBD1 (6 bases). Germline CDR1 SQVTM, CDR2 ANQGSEA. Trimming left V 0 bases short and J 7 bases short, with 19 bases between. This CDR3 comprises 16 residues. CDR3 sequence (DNA): TGCAGCGTTGAAGATCATTGGGCAGGGGTAAAGCAGCCCCAGCATTTT. It encodes CSVEDHWAGVKQPQHF.

The chain joins TRBV20-1 to TRBJ2-7; TRBD2 is a possible D gene (5 bases). The V and J ends lost 5 bases and 1 base respectively, with 12 bases between them. This CDR3 region has 13 residues. Germline CDR1 DFQATT, CDR2 SNEGSKA (reference sequence). The CDR3 nucleotides are TGCAGTGCTCGGGAAAGCCTTTCCTACGAGCAGTACTTC. It translates to CSARESLSYEQYF.

The V gene is TRBV29-1, the J gene TRBJ2-3, with 9 bases matching TRBD2. The CDR3 is 14 amino acids. Germline trimming cut 3 bases from V and 1 base from J; bases unmatched to any gene: 2. Germline CDR1 SQVTM, CDR2 ANQGSEA. The CDR3 DNA sequence: TGCAGCGTTGAGGGCGGGAGGGGCACAGATACGCAGTATTTT. This gives the protein CSVEGGRGTDTQYF.

By sample fraction, this clonotype is medium-sized. The chain employs TRBV7-9 and TRBJ1-1; TRBD1 agrees at 7 bases. The germline gives CDR1 SEHNR, CDR2 FQNEAQ (reference sequence). Unmatched junction bases numbered 3, after V lost 2 bases and J lost 3 bases. The CDR3 runs 14 residues. The CDR3 DNA is TGTGCCAGCAGCTTACGACAGGGAGACACTGAAGCTTTCTTT. Its translation: CASSLRQGDTEAFF.

This clonotype counts as medium-sized. The chain is built from TRBV20-1 and TRBJ2-7; 9 positions agree with TRBD2. With 6 bases clipped from V and 7 bases from J, the junction kept 13 bases outside the gene matches. Germline V gives CDR1 DFQATT, CDR2 SNEGSKA (reference sequence). The CDR3 has 14 amino acids. CDR3 region: CSAGGSGRLREQYF. The DNA for the CDR3 is TGCAGTGCGGGGGGGAGCGGGAGGCTTAGGGAGCAGTACTTC.

This clonotype was observed many times. The J gene is TRBJ2-1, the V gene TRBV25-1; 10 bases match TRBD2. In germline, CDR1 is MGHDK, CDR2 SYGVNS. This CDR3 spans 13 amino acids. V shed 8 bases, J shed 2 bases, and the junction held 0 bases outside the gene matches. The chain's CDR3 is CASGLAAYNEQFF. CDR3 DNA: TGTGCCAGCGGACTAGCGGCCTACAATGAGCAGTTCTTC.

The chain employs TRBV20-1 and TRBJ2-7; D possibly corresponds to TRBD2 (5 bases). Germline CDR1 is DFQATT and CDR2 is SNEGSKA (reference sequence). V shed 6 bases and J shed 4 bases, with 19 bases lying between them. This CDR3 spans 14 amino acids. CDR3 coding DNA: TGCAGTGCCATAAGTCAAGGGAGTTCGTACGAGCAGTACTTC. Its protein product is CSAISQGSSYEQYF.

This clonotype was recorded many times. This chain joins TRBV3-1 and TRBJ2-1, with no clear D. The CDR3 spans 12 residues. Trimming cost V 6 bases and J 7 bases, with 10 bases left between them. The germline V gene encodes CDR1 LGHDT and CDR2 YNNKEL (reference sequence). In DNA form, the CDR3 reads TGTGCCAGCAGTTTTGTCCCGAATGAGCAGTTCTTC. Translation gives CASSFVPNEQFF.